Shown below are 21 T cell receptor beta chains from a single sample sequenced in a study of OX40 agonist ivuxolimab in advanced cancers. The protocol was immunoSEQ multiplex PCR, while the TCRdb copy is restricted to in-frame clones and leaves out a portion. The sample comprises approximately 56,000 clones, 75% to 90% of which are singletons, and approximately 1.8% rests with the top ten. This material consisted of CD4+ or CD8+ T cells sorted from blood, taken in a trial of the OX40 agonist ivuxolimab. Source of these receptors: an adult with an advanced solid tumor such as melanoma, head and neck, liver or kidney cancer.

The chain has TRBV7-7 and TRBJ2-2; 9 nucleotides line up with TRBD2. The CDR3 is made up of 15 amino acids. V lost 3 bases, J lost 4 bases, and 3 bases stayed unmatched. Germline lookup yields CDR1 SSHAT and CDR2 FNYEAQ (reference sequence). As DNA, the CDR3 is TGTGCCAGCAGCTTGGCGGGAGGGGGCACCGGGGAGCTGTTTTTT. This translates into CASSLAGGGTGELFF.

The J gene is TRBJ1-5, the V gene TRBV28; possible D gene TRBD1, 6 bases. Trimming removed 8 bases from V and 3 bases from J, with 20 bases in between. CDR1 is MDHEN and CDR2 is SYDVKM in the germline V gene. The CDR3 covers 16 residues. The CDR3 reads CASAEVPGQDNQPQHF. The CDR3 nucleotides read TGTGCCAGCGCGGAGGTACCGGGACAAGACAATCAGCCCCAGCATTTT.

J is TRBJ2-1 and V is TRBV5-1; tentatively, D is TRBD1 (7 bases). V was pared by 1 base and J by 9 bases, with 17 bases between. CDR3 length: 15 residues. Per germline, CDR1 SGHRS and CDR2 YFSETQ. CDR3 in DNA: TGCGCCAGCAGCTTGTGGGGGGACAGCTGGGGTGAGCAGTTCTTC. Translated, it gives CASSLWGDSWGEQFF.

This chain joins TRBV19 and TRBJ1-3; D is undetermined. Germline loops: CDR1 LNHDA, CDR2 SQIVND (reference sequence). Trimming left V 5 bases short and J 0 bases short, with 11 bases between. The CDR3 runs to 15 residues. The DNA for the CDR3 is TGTGCCAGTAGTGGAGTACACCTCTCTGGAAACACCATATATTTT. Residues: CASSGVHLSGNTIYF.

The table lists this clone with a few counts. V and J are TRBV2 and TRBJ1-1; no reliable D call. The length of the CDR3 is 13 residues. Germline CDR1 reads SNHLY; CDR2 reads FYNNEI. Trimming cost V 5 bases and J 1 base, with 8 bases left between them. CDR3 residues: CASSQDSNTEAFF. The CDR3 coding sequence is TGTGCCAGCAGTCAAGACTCGAACACTGAAGCTTTCTTT.

The chain combines TRBV27 with TRBJ1-2; D not certain. CDR1 is MNHEY, CDR2 SMNVEV, per germline (reference sequence). Trimming took 6 bases from V and 5 from J, leaving 13 bases between them. The CDR3 consists of 13 residues. The CDR3 reads CASSLRFSYGYTF. CDR3 DNA sequence: TGTGCCAGCAGCCTCAGGTTCTCTTATGGCTACACCTTC.

This chain links TRBV11-2 with TRBJ2-5; 16 nucleotides agree with TRBD2. J was trimmed by 1 base and V by 6 bases; bases with no gene match: 5. This CDR3 region has 17 residues. Germline CDR1 is SGHAT and CDR2 is FQNNGV. CDR3 in amino acids: CASSSGTSGRVQETQYF. In DNA, the CDR3 is TGTGCCAGCAGTTCCGGGACTAGCGGGAGGGTCCAAGAGACCCAGTACTTC.

This chain links TRBV6-1 with TRBJ1-5, with a tentative D call TRBD1 (6 bases). Deletions cut 3 bases from V and 9 bases from J, with 15 bases between. Germline lookup yields CDR1 MNHNS and CDR2 SASEGT. This CDR3 is 14 amino acids long. Here the CDR3 reads CASSEIAGDLPQHF. The CDR3 nucleotides read TGTGCCAGCAGTGAGATAGCAGGGGACCTGCCCCAGCATTTT.

V usage is TRBV5-1 and J usage is TRBJ2-1; D is uncertain. The CDR3 is made up of 12 amino acids. V was clipped by 2 bases and J by 6 bases, with 6 bases between them. Germline V gene data show CDR1 as SGHRS and CDR2 as YFSETQ. Here the CDR3 reads CASSLGPNEQFF. As DNA, the CDR3 is TGCGCCAGCAGCTTAGGACCCAATGAGCAGTTCTTC.

V gene TRBV5-1 combines with J gene TRBJ1-6; TRBD1 agrees at 7 bases. Germline CDR1 reads SGHRS; CDR2 reads YFSETQ. The length of the CDR3 is 16 residues. After removal of 2 bases from V and 2 bases from J, the junction contained 4 bases not matched to a gene. CDR3 residues: CASSFRQGPYNSPLHF. The CDR3 nucleotides read TGCGCCAGCAGCTTTCGACAGGGTCCCTATAATTCACCCCTCCACTTT.

The table lists this clone with a few counts. The rearrangement joins TRBV19 to TRBJ2-7; possibly TRBD1 for D (6 bases). The CDR3 has 14 amino acids. CDR1 LNHDA and CDR2 SQIVND come from the germline V gene (reference sequence). Trimming left V 6 bases short and J 0 bases short, with 12 bases between. The CDR3, as DNA: TGTGCCAGTAGAGTCGGGACAAACTCCTACGAGCAGTACTTC. This gives the protein CASRVGTNSYEQYF.

The CDR3 protein is CASSGTGFTGELFF. In nucleotides, the CDR3 is TGCGCCAGCAGCGGGACAGGATTTACCGGGGAGCTGTTTTTT. J is TRBJ2-2 and V is TRBV5-1, with 8 positions matching TRBD1. The CDR3 loop spans 14 amino acids. Germline-derived CDR1 and CDR2 are SGHRS and YFSETQ. V lost 4 bases and J lost 5; bases outside the gene matches: 4.

The DNA of the CDR3 is TGTGCCAGTAGTACCCCGAAGAATGGACTGTTTTTT. It is translated as CASSTPKNGLFF. The V and J genes are TRBV19 and TRBJ1-4, with no clear D. From germline, CDR1 is LNHDA and CDR2 SQIVND (reference sequence). V lost 4 bases and J 13 bases, leaving 13 bases between the germline ends. The length of the CDR3 is 12 residues.

As regards this clone: Distinct nucleotide sequences in the sample also encode this CDR3. The chain recombines TRBV10-3 with TRBJ1-4; possible D gene TRBD1, 5 bases. This CDR3 contains 15 residues. Trimming took 6 bases from V and 6 from J, leaving 17 bases between them. In germline, CDR1 is ENHRY, CDR2 SYGVKD. The CDR3 region has the DNA TGTGCCATCAGCCCCGGGCCAGGGTACGATGAAAAACTGTTTTTT. Protein: CAISPGPGYDEKLFF.

V is TRBV7-2 and J is TRBJ1-3; D is unresolved. Germline lookup yields CDR1 SGHTA and CDR2 FQGNSA. The V and J ends lost 7 bases and 4 bases respectively, with 11 bases between them. The CDR3 consists of 13 residues. The CDR3 DNA sequence: TGTGCCAGCACCGTCGTGGGGGGAAACACCATATATTTT. Protein sequence: CASTVVGGNTIYF.

The V and J genes are TRBV11-2 and TRBJ1-6; 8 bases fit TRBD1. V was pared by 0 bases and J by 4 bases, with 2 bases of the junction left unmatched. This CDR3 contains 16 residues. From germline, CDR1 is SGHAT and CDR2 FQNNGV. The CDR3, as DNA: TGTGCCAGCAGCTTAGATCAGGGGGCGTATAATTCACCCCTCCACTTT. It translates to CASSLDQGAYNSPLHF.

This chain connects TRBV30 to TRBJ1-1; no reliable D call. Trimming left V 2 bases short and J 0 bases short, with 4 bases between. Per germline, CDR1 GTSNPN and CDR2 SVGIG (reference sequence). This CDR3 is built from 12 residues. The CDR3 loop is CAWSKMNTEAFF. The CDR3 DNA reads as TGTGCCTGGAGTAAAATGAACACTGAAGCTTTCTTT.

This rearrangement joins TRBV15 to TRBJ2-3; 12 bases map to TRBD2. Looked up from germline, CDR1 is LNHNV and CDR2 is YYDKDF (reference sequence). V lost 5 bases, J lost 0 bases, and 6 bases stayed unmatched. CDR3 length: 17 residues. The DNA of the CDR3 is TGTGCCACCAGCTTCAGACTAGCGGGGGCGAGCACAGATACGCAGTATTTT. It encodes CATSFRLAGASTDTQYF. The whole variable domain, filled in from reference TRBV15 and TRBJ2-3, reads DAMVIQNPRYQVTQFGKPVTLSCSQTLNHNVMYWYQQKSSQAPKLLFHYYDKDFNNEADTPDNFQSRRPNTSFCFLDIRSPGLGDTAMYLCATSFRLAGASTDTQYFGPGTRLTVL.

The gene calls are TRBV6-6 and TRBJ2-1, with D unclear. The CDR3 totals 12 residues. CDR1 is MNHNY, CDR2 SVGAGI, per germline (reference sequence). V was shortened by 4 bases and J by 4 bases, with 5 bases between the two germline ends. CDR3 residues: CASSFLYNEQFF. As DNA, the CDR3 is TGTGCCAGCAGTTTTCTTTACAATGAGCAGTTCTTC.

V gene TRBV7-8 combines with J gene TRBJ1-1; possibly TRBD1 for D (6 bases). Germline V gene sequence: CDR1 SGHVS, CDR2 FQNEAQ. Trimming left V 1 base short and J 5 bases short, with 11 bases between. The CDR3 covers 14 residues. The CDR3 nucleotides read TGTGCCAGCAGCTTAGGTGGGGGGCGGACTGAAGCTTTCTTT. The encoded protein is CASSLGGGRTEAFF.

The sample holds a few counts of this clone. This chain connects TRBV18 to TRBJ1-1; TRBD1 matches 8 bases. V lost 3 bases and J lost 4; bases outside the gene matches: 4. Germline assignment: CDR1 KGHSH and CDR2 LQKENI. The CDR3 loop spans 14 amino acids. CDR3 region: CASSPNTGGTEAFF. CDR3 nucleotides: TGTGCCAGCTCACCTAACACAGGGGGCACTGAAGCTTTCTTT.